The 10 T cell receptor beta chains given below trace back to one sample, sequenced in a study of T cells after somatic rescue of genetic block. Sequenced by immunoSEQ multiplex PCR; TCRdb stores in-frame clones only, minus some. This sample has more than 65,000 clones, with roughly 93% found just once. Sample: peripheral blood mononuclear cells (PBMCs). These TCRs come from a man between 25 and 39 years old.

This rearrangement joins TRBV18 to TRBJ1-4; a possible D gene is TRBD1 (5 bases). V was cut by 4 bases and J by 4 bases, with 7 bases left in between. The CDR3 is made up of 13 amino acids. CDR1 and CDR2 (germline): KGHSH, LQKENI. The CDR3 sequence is CASSQGRNEKLFF. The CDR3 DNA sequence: TGTGCCAGCTCACAGGGGCGTAATGAAAAACTGTTTTTT.

CDR3 sequence reads: CAATGPIEAFF. In DNA form, the CDR3 reads TGTGCCGCGACAGGGCCTATTGAAGCTTTCTTT. The J gene is TRBJ1-1, the V gene TRBV6-1; TRBD1 matches 7 bases. The CDR3 contains 11 residues. The V gene's germline CDR1 is MNHNS and CDR2 SASEGT. J lost 7 bases, V lost 11 bases, and 7 bases had no gene match.

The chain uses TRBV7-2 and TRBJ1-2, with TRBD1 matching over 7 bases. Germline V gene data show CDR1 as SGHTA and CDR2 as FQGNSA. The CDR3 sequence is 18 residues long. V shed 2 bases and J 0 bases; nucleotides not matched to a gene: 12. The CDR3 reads CASSLSPPGGSANYGYTF. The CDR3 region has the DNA TGTGCCAGCAGCTTATCTCCCCCAGGGGGATCCGCTAACTATGGCTACACCTTC.

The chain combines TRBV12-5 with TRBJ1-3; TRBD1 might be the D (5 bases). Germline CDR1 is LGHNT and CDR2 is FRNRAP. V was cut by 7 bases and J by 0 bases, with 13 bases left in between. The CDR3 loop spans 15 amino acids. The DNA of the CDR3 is TGTGCTAGTGCCGGGGGGGTCCTCTCTGGAAACACCATATATTTT. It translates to CASAGGVLSGNTIYF.

CDR3 in amino acids: CASSQNPPGQGRNEQFF. CDR3 DNA sequence: TGCGCCAGCAGCCAAAACCCCCCGGGACAGGGTAGGAATGAGCAGTTCTTC. This chain uses TRBV4-3 with TRBJ2-1; 9 positions agree with TRBD1. The CDR3 loop spans 17 amino acids. V lost 2 bases and J lost 7; bases outside the gene matches: 12. Germline loops: CDR1 LGHNA, CDR2 YSLEER.

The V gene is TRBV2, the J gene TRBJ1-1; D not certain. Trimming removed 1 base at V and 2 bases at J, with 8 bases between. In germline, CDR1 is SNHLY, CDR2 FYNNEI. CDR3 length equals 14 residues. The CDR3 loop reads CASSEGVVNTEAFF. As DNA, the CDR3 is TGTGCCAGCAGTGAAGGAGTAGTCAACACTGAAGCTTTCTTT.

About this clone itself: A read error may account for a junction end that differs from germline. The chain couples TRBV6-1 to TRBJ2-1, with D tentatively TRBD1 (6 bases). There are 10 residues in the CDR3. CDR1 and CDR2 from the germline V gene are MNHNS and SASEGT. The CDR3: CASSQGLTLF. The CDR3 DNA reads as TGTGCCAGCAGCCAGGGGTTAACCCTCTTC.

CDR3 sequence: CASSLFSAGDEQYF. DNA for the CDR3: TGTGCCAGCAGTTTATTCTCGGCGGGAGACGAGCAGTACTTC. This chain connects TRBV28 to TRBJ2-7; 7 nucleotides agree with TRBD2. The CDR3 runs to 14 residues. Germline V gene lookup returns CDR1 MDHEN and CDR2 SYDVKM. V lost 1 base, J lost 5 bases, and 5 bases stayed unmatched.

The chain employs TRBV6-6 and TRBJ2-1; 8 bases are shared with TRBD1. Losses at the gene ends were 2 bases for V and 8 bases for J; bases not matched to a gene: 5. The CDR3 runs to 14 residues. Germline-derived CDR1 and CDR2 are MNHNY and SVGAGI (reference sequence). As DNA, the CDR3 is TGTGCCAGCAGTTACAACAGGGGGATCTATGAGCAGTTCTTC. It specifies CASSYNRGIYEQFF.

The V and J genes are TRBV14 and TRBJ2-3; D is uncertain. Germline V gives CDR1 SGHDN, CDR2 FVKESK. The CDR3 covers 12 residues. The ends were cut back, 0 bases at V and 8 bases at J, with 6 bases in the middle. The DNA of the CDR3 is TGTGCCAGCAGCCAAGATCCGGGTACGCAGTATTTT. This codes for CASSQDPGTQYF.